This T cell receptor beta chain was recovered during a study of post-analysis software for immune sequencing data. General study points: TRBV5-6, TRBV5-1 and TRBV20-1 were among 4 or 5 TRBV segments more frequent in patients than controls.

Note on this clonotype: Its antigen is not identified. A much larger clone lies a single base off, so this may be a read error.

Researchers reported that TCR beta cDNA libraries carried unique molecular identifiers. TCRdb re-analysed the PCR reads in MiXCR, keeping a single row per CDR3 protein. The repertoire includes 400,000 to 500,000 distinct CDR3 sequences, 39% of them detected once, and roughly 8.2% sits in the top ten. The germline V gene encodes CDR1 MNHEY and CDR2 SVGAGI. The CDR3 covers 16 residues. V was clipped by 6 bases and J by 3 bases; unmatched bases: 11. Sequencing was performed on blood. This sequence was found in a girl aged 2-10 years with multiple sclerosis. This rearrangement joins TRBV6-5 to TRBJ2-1; 7 bases map to TRBD2. The CDR3 sequence: CASRYKAGVDYNEQFF. In DNA form, the CDR3 reads TGTGCCAGCAGGTATAAGGCGGGAGTCGACTACAATGAGCAGTTCTTC.